Listed below are T cell receptor beta chains from one sample, sequenced in a study of cytomegalovirus exposure and HLA in healthy donors. The repertoire was sequenced with immunoSEQ multiplex PCR; TCRdb's copy has only in-frame clones and lacks some. The table shows around 140,000 clones, with roughly 80% occurring only once. The source material was PBMCs. The origin of the receptors is a male donor in good health and CMV-seronegative. Each CDR3 is given with its conserved first and last residue. D genes are given only for firm matches. Not all rows give a size; the values are once, few, many and, for expanded clones, a class.

length | J | V | size | D | DNA | CDR3
15 | TRBJ2-1 | TRBV7-3 | - | TRBD2 | TGTGCCAGCAGCTTAATAGCGGGAGGGCCGGCTGAGCAGTTCTTC | CASSLIAGGPAEQFF
16 | TRBJ2-1 | TRBV28 | once | - | TGTGCCAGCAGTTCCTTTGGAGGACTGGGGAACAATGAGCAGTTCTTC | CASSSFGGLGNNEQFF
14 | TRBJ1-6 | TRBV11-2 | - | - | TGTGCCAGCAGCCTTTCTGACACCGCATCACCCCTCCACTTT | CASSLSDTASPLHF
14 | TRBJ2-7 | TRBV30 | once | TRBD2 | TGTGCCTGGAGGGGGACTAGCGGGAGGGACGAGCAGTACTTC | CAWRGTSGRDEQYF
18 | TRBJ1-5 | TRBV10-3 | - | TRBD1 | TGTGCCATCAGTGAGCCCATAAGCGACAGGGATAGCAATCAGCCCCAGCATTTT | CAISEPISDRDSNQPQHF
16 | TRBJ2-2 | TRBV5-5 | - | TRBD2 | TGTGCCAGCAGCTTTTCTAGCGGACTGAACACCGGGGAGCTGTTTTTT | CASSFSSGLNTGELFF
13 | TRBJ1-1 | TRBV6-1 | - | TRBD1 | TGTGCCAGCAGGGACGGGACAGCCACTGAAGCTTTCTTT | CASRDGTATEAFF
14 | TRBJ2-5 | TRBV27 | few | - | TGTGCCAGCAGTTTAGGGAACAGGATAGAGACCCAGTACTTC | CASSLGNRIETQYF
15 | TRBJ2-7 | TRBV4-3 | - | TRBD2 | TGCGCCAGCAGCCAAGTGACTAGCGCCGGAGTCGAGCAGTACTTC | CASSQVTSAGVEQYF
14 | TRBJ1-5 | TRBV6-5 | - | - | TGTGCCAGCAGCCGGGTCCCAGGGAATCAGCCCCAGCATTTT | CASSRVPGNQPQHF
15 | TRBJ1-1 | TRBV9 | once | - | TGTGCCAGCAGCAGATCCGGGACATGGAACACTGAAGCTTTCTTT | CASSRSGTWNTEAFF
15 | TRBJ2-2 | TRBV11-2 | once | - | TGTGCCAGCAGCTTTACCTCCACGGGAGCCGGGGAGCTGTTTTTT | CASSFTSTGAGELFF
14 | TRBJ2-7 | TRBV5-6 | - | - | TGTGCCAGCAGCTTTGTTAGACAGGCCTACGAGCAGTACTTC | CASSFVRQAYEQYF
13 | TRBJ1-2 | TRBV6-5 | - | - | TGTGCCAGCAAAAAAGGGGTTGACTATGGCTACACCTTC | CASKKGVDYGYTF
15 | TRBJ2-5 | TRBV5-1 | - | TRBD1 | TGCGCCAGCAGCTTCCAAGGGACAGTCCAGGTGGCCCAGTACTTC | CASSFQGTVQVAQYF
16 | TRBJ2-3 | TRBV18 | once | TRBD2 | TGTGCCAGCTCACCACCACTCAGCGGGGGTACAGATACGCAGTATTTT | CASSPPLSGGTDTQYF
17 | TRBJ2-3 | TRBV5-1 | - | TRBD2 | TGCGCCAGCAGCTTGGGACTAGCGGGAGCTAGCACAGATACGCAGTATTTT | CASSLGLAGASTDTQYF
19 | TRBJ2-4 | TRBV5-8 | - | TRBD2 | TGTGCCAGCAGCTCTTCTCTTGGTACTAGCGGGGGATCCAAAAACATTCAGTACTTC | CASSSSLGTSGGSKNIQYF
14 | TRBJ2-3 | TRBV29-1 | few | - | TGCAGCGTTGAAGCGGGACTTCACACAGATACGCAGTATTTT | CSVEAGLHTDTQYF
15 | TRBJ2-7 | TRBV28 | - | - | TGTGCCAGCACCCAGGCGGGGGCGGGAGTACCCGAGCAGTACTTC | CASTQAGAGVPEQYF
11 | TRBJ2-1 | TRBV7-8 | - | - | TGTGCCAGCAGCCATGAGGGTGAGCAGTTCTTC | CASSHEGEQFF
19 | TRBJ2-5 | TRBV15 | few | TRBD2 | TGTGCCACCAGCAGCCCAGCAGTTACTAGCGGGAGAACTCAAGAGACCCAGTACTTC | CATSSPAVTSGRTQETQYF
15 | TRBJ2-1 | TRBV6-1 | medium-sized | TRBD2 | TGTGCCAGCAGTGAAGCGTCCGGGGGGGCCAATGAGCAGTTCTTC | CASSEASGGANEQFF
16 | TRBJ1-5 | TRBV18 | - | TRBD1 | TGTGCCAGCTCACCACCCGGGACAGGGGCCAATCAGCCCCAGCATTTT | CASSPPGTGANQPQHF
14 | TRBJ2-7 | TRBV5-4 | - | - | TGTGCCAGCAGCTTGGATGCGGGGAACTACGAGCAGTACTTC | CASSLDAGNYEQYF
15 | TRBJ2-6 | TRBV18 | - | - | TGTGCCAGCTCACTCACAAGAACCGGGGCCAACGTCCTGACTTTC | CASSLTRTGANVLTF
17 | TRBJ1-4 | TRBV28 | few | TRBD1 | TGTGCCAGCAGTTTAGATAATGACAGGGTACTAAATGAAAAACTGTTTTTT | CASSLDNDRVLNEKLFF
15 | TRBJ2-1 | TRBV2 | - | TRBD1 | TGTGCCAGCAGTGAGAGCGGACAGGGGATTTATGAGCAGTTCTTC | CASSESGQGIYEQFF
16 | TRBJ2-1 | TRBV7-9 | few | TRBD1 | TGTTCCAGCAGCTTACCCCGACAGGGGCCCCATGGTGAGCAGTTCTTC | CSSSLPRQGPHGEQFF
15 | TRBJ1-1 | TRBV19 | few | - | TGTGCCAGTAGTATACGTGGGGGGGTAAACACTGAAGCTTTCTTT | CASSIRGGVNTEAFF
17 | TRBJ2-1 | TRBV5-1 | - | TRBD2 | TGCGCCAGCAGCTTGCCCAGAACTAGCGGGAGCAACAATGAGCAGTTCTTC | CASSLPRTSGSNNEQFF
15 | TRBJ2-7 | TRBV7-3 | - | TRBD2 | TGTGCCAGCAGCTTAAGGTCCAGCGGGGGTTACGAGCAGTACTTC | CASSLRSSGGYEQYF
17 | TRBJ2-1 | TRBV27 | - | TRBD2 | TGTGCCAGCAGTCGGACCGGGGGAAGCGGGAGTGATAATGAGCAGTTCTTC | CASSRTGGSGSDNEQFF
13 | TRBJ2-7 | TRBV6-1 | - | TRBD1 | TGTGCCAGCAGTGGAGGACAGGACTACGAGCAGTACTTC | CASSGGQDYEQYF
18 | TRBJ2-5 | TRBV5-4 | - | - | TGTGCCAGCAGCTTTGTACGAGGGGGGGCTCCTCTGGGTGAGACCCAGTACTTC | CASSFVRGGAPLGETQYF
13 | TRBJ1-2 | TRBV9 | - | - | TGTGCCAGCAGCGGTCCGGGACTGGAGGGCTACACCTTC | CASSGPGLEGYTF
21 | TRBJ2-7 | TRBV28 | - | TRBD2 | TGTGCCAGCAGTTTAGAGGTAACCGGGACTAGCGGGAGGCTCCTCTCCTACGAGCAGTACTTC | CASSLEVTGTSGRLLSYEQYF
16 | TRBJ1-5 | TRBV27 | - | TRBD1 | TGTGCCAGCAGACCAAACCGGGACAGTAGCAATCAGCCCCAGCATTTT | CASRPNRDSSNQPQHF
14 | TRBJ2-7 | TRBV27 | few | TRBD1 | TGTGCCAGCAGTTCCCGGGACAGACTGACTGGGCAGTACTTC | CASSSRDRLTGQYF
15 | TRBJ1-1 | TRBV19 | - | - | TGTGCCAGTAGTATTGACAGCTACATGAACACTGAAGCTTTCTTT | CASSIDSYMNTEAFF
12 | TRBJ2-7 | TRBV6-6 | - | - | TGTGCCAGCAGTTCCCAGGTTTATGAGCAGTACTTC | CASSSQVYEQYF
16 | TRBJ2-6 | TRBV4-2 | medium-sized | - | TGTGCCAGCAGCCAAGAGGACAGCTCTGGGGCCAACGTCCTGACTTTC | CASSQEDSSGANVLTF
14 | TRBJ2-3 | TRBV6-4 | - | TRBD2 | TGTGCCAGCAGTGAGCGGGGGAGCACAGATACGCAGTATTTT | CASSERGSTDTQYF
18 | TRBJ2-4 | TRBV2 | - | TRBD2 | TGTGCCAGCAGTGAAGGTCTAGCGGGGGGGCCCTGGAGAAACATTCAGTACTTC | CASSEGLAGGPWRNIQYF
14 | TRBJ2-7 | TRBV2 | - | - | TGTGCCAGCAGTGAACTTCGGCAGGGGTACGAGCAGTACTTC | CASSELRQGYEQYF
15 | TRBJ1-5 | TRBV5-5 | - | TRBD1 | TGTGCCAGCAGCGCAATGACAGGGGGCAATCAGCCCCAGCATTTT | CASSAMTGGNQPQHF
14 | TRBJ2-7 | TRBV11-3 | few | - | TGTGCCAGCAGCTTAGAGGGCAAGGCCTACGAGCAGTACTTC | CASSLEGKAYEQYF